This TCR beta chain stems from a study of neoadjuvant anti-PD-1 for oral cavity cancer. Looking at the study overall: Patients without progression got a fourth dose around day 43. Study results and limitations: Higher pretreatment Treg/Th17 ratios tracked higher pretreatment blood clonality. Only three patients per response group were TCR-analyzed; validation needed.

As regards this clone: Its antigen is unknown.

Method: immunoSEQ multiplex PCR; TCRdb's copy keeps in-frame clones and lacks some. The sample consists of some 9,400 clones, roughly 64% of them appearing once. Per the germline V gene, CDR1 is SGHNT and CDR2 is YYREEE (reference sequence). Trimming left V 7 bases short and J 6 bases short, with 14 bases between. The CDR3 extends over 13 amino acids. Described time point: after neoadjuvant nivolumab, at surgical resection. The clonotype comes from a person aged 40 to 85 with oral cavity squamous cell carcinoma. Sequences were derived from PBMCs, sampled after nivolumab (anti-PD-1) treatment. V gene TRBV5-4 combines with J gene TRBJ2-1; possible D gene TRBD2, 6 bases. The CDR3 spells CASSGERFNEQFF. CDR3 DNA: TGTGCCAGCTCGGGGGAGCGCTTCAATGAGCAGTTCTTC.